In this sample, the clone carrying this T cell receptor (beta chain) turned up many times. The antigen is unknown. This sample was taken from a study of T cell repertoires in cytomegalovirus infection. Study context: Both CMV infection and a matching HLA type were indicated by public TCR beta signatures. Study-level findings and limits: HLA-C-restricted CMV-specific TCR beta clonotypes prevailed in the ex vivo response. Cumulative frequency (of public TCR beta family members) identified carriers of CMV plus the relevant HLA.

Each CDR3 protein is one row after TCRdb ran MiXCR on the reads. The repertoire consists of more than 140,000 distinct CDR3 sequences, with about 6% occurring once and the leading ten covering more than 15%. This clonotype originated in a human donor in good health (CMV status not recorded). Some clones in this sample may be carry-over from other donors' samples. Source material: PBMCs.

The CDR3 DNA reads as TGTGCCAGCAGCCATGGACAGGGCGGGACCGGGGAGCTGTTTTTT. This codes for CASSHGQGGTGELFF. The genes are TRBV28 and TRBJ2-2; TRBD1 aligns across 8 bases. CDR1 and CDR2 from the germline V gene are MDHEN and SYDVKM. The CDR3 is made up of 15 amino acids. V shed 6 bases, J shed 5 bases, and the junction held 8 bases outside the gene matches.